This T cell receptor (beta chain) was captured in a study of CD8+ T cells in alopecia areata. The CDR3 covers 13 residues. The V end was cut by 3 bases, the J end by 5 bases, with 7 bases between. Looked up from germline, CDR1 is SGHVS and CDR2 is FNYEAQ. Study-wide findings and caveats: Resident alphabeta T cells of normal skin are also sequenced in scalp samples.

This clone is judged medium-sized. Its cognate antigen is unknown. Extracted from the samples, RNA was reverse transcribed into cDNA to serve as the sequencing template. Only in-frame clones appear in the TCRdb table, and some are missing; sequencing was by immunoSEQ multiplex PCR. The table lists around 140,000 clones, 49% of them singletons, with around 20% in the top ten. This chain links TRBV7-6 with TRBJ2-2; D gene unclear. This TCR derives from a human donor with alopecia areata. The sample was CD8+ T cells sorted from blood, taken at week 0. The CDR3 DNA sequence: TGTGCCAGCAGCTTCTCGTTTACCGGGGAGCTGTTTTTT. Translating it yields CASSFSFTGELFF.